The 19 T cell receptor beta chains in this list originate from one sample, sequenced in a study of beta chain features in type 1 diabetes. Every isolated RNA sample was fully reverse transcribed, so sequencing captured expressed TCRB transcripts. Here immunoSEQ multiplex PCR was the method, and the copy in TCRdb shows in-frame clones only, minus some. Of nearly 250,000 clones listed, around an eighth are singletons. Sequenced: naive CD4+ T cells from blood. The receptors originated from a woman in her forties in good health.

V is TRBV7-9 and J is TRBJ1-2; D may be TRBD1 (6 bases). The germline CDR1 and CDR2 sequences are SEHNR and FQNEAQ (reference sequence). Trimming stripped 5 bases from V and 6 bases from J, with 16 bases between. This CDR3 has 14 amino acids. The CDR3 region is CASSQNQGTNGYTF. For the CDR3, the DNA is TGTGCCAGCAGCCAGAATCAGGGGACTAATGGCTACACCTTC.

V gene TRBV4-2 combines with J gene TRBJ2-7; 8 nucleotides agree with TRBD2. Trimming took 0 bases from V and 4 from J; bases not matched to a gene: 8. Germline assignment: CDR1 LGHNA and CDR2 YNFKEQ. CDR3 size: 16 residues. The CDR3 loop is CASSQDLSGGAYEQYF. The DNA for the CDR3 is TGTGCCAGCAGCCAAGATCTATCCGGGGGGGCTTACGAGCAGTACTTC.

This chain connects TRBV9 to TRBJ1-5; D remains unclear. V dropped 2 bases and J dropped 7 bases, with 16 bases sitting between them. This CDR3 has 15 amino acids. Per germline, CDR1 SGDLS and CDR2 YYNGEE. DNA for the CDR3: TGTGCCAGCAGCGTTGGGCCCTTCGTCGTCCAGCCCCAGCATTTT. Protein sequence: CASSVGPFVVQPQHF.

This clone came up a few times. The rearrangement links TRBV19 to TRBJ2-2; tentative D call: TRBD2 (6 bases). CDR1 is LNHDA, CDR2 SQIVND, per germline (reference sequence). V was trimmed by 7 bases and J by 1 base, leaving 16 bases between them. The CDR3 has 16 amino acids. In DNA form, the CDR3 reads TGTGCCAGTAAAAGGTCGGCAGCGGGGAACACCGGGGAGCTGTTTTTT. Protein: CASKRSAAGNTGELFF. The complete variable domain, with remaining parts taken from reference TRBV19 and TRBJ2-2, reads DGGITQSPKYLFRKEGQNVTLSCEQNLNHDAMYWYRQDPGQGLRLIYYSQIVNDFQKGDIAEGYSVSREKKESFPLTVTSAQKNPTAFYLCASKRSAAGNTGELFFGEGSRLTVL.

The gene calls are TRBV2 and TRBJ2-3; TRBD2 matches 12 bases. Germline-derived CDR1 and CDR2 are SNHLY and FYNNEI. The CDR3 extends over 14 amino acids. With V trimmed by 4 bases and J by 7 bases, 3 bases remained unmatched. The CDR3 DNA reads as TGTGCCAGCAGTGGACTAGCGGGGGACTATACGCAGTATTTT. Translation: CASSGLAGDYTQYF. Based on the CDR3 plus reference TRBV2 and TRBJ2-3, the full variable domain is EPEVTQTPSHQVTQMGQEVILRCVPISNHLYFYWYRQILGQKVEFLVSFYNNEISEKSEIFDDQFSVERPDGSNFTLKIRSTKLEDSAMYFCASSGLAGDYTQYFGPGTRLTVL.

Ten or more counts support this clone. The chain is built from TRBV7-9 and TRBJ2-7; TRBD1 matches at 11 bases. The germline gives CDR1 SEHNR, CDR2 FQNEAQ (reference sequence). The CDR3 totals 15 residues. Trimming removed 2 bases from V and 6 bases from J; junction bases left unmatched: 6. CDR3 region: CASSLYGQGASEQYF. CDR3 bases: TGTGCCAGCAGCTTATACGGACAGGGGGCGAGCGAGCAGTACTTC.

This clone came up a few times. The gene calls are TRBV18 and TRBJ2-1, with D uncertain. The CDR3 has 16 residues. V was trimmed by 6 bases and J by 0 bases, leaving 15 bases between them. CDR1 is KGHSH, CDR2 LQKENI, per germline. The CDR3 region is CASSLPFWASYNEQFF. The DNA of the CDR3 is TGTGCCAGCTCCCTGCCTTTTTGGGCCTCCTACAATGAGCAGTTCTTC.

This clone was detected only a few times. The chain couples TRBV19 to TRBJ2-3, with a weak D call TRBD1 (5 bases). The CDR3 is made up of 13 amino acids. The ends were cut back, 1 base at V and 14 bases at J, with 16 bases in the middle. Germline V gene lookup returns CDR1 LNHDA and CDR2 SQIVND (reference sequence). The CDR3 nucleotides are TGTGCCAGTAGTATAGCGTTTGACAGCGACGCGTATTTT. Translating it yields CASSIAFDSDAYF.

In its sample, this clone was seen a few times. V gene TRBV18 combines with J gene TRBJ2-1; D remains unclear. Trimming took off 6 bases at V and 0 bases at J, with 15 bases between the two ends. The CDR3 has 16 amino acids. CDR1 is KGHSH and CDR2 is LQKENI in the germline V gene. The CDR3 region has the DNA TGTGCCAGCTCGCCTATTGAACCCCGCTCCTACAATGAGCAGTTCTTC. Amino acid sequence: CASSPIEPRSYNEQFF.

The chain recombines TRBV6-1 with TRBJ2-3; 8 bases map to TRBD2. The V segment lost 1 base and the J segment 3 bases; nucleotides outside the gene matches: 6. Germline V gene data show CDR1 as MNHNS and CDR2 as SASEGT. The CDR3 has 16 amino acids. This chain's CDR3 is CASSEVASGYTDTQYF. The CDR3 nucleotides are TGTGCCAGCAGTGAAGTGGCTAGCGGGTATACAGATACGCAGTATTTT.

In its sample, this clone was seen a few times. The genes are TRBV4-2 and TRBJ2-2; 11 bases map to TRBD2. The CDR3 is made up of 17 amino acids. V was clipped by 4 bases and J by 6 bases; unmatched bases: 10. CDR1 is LGHNA, CDR2 YNFKEQ, per germline. The CDR3 bases are TGTGCCAGCAGCCTTGTAGGGATAGCGGGGGGGGCCGGGGAGCTGTTTTTT. Its translation: CASSLVGIAGGAGELFF.

This clone was seen a few times. The gene calls are TRBV10-3 and TRBJ2-2; 7 nucleotides match TRBD2. Unmatched junction bases numbered 6, after V lost 7 bases and J lost 4 bases. The CDR3 has 14 amino acids. Germline loops: CDR1 ENHRY, CDR2 SYGVKD. The CDR3 nucleotides are TGTGCCATCACAGCGGGACGCCCCACCGGGGAGCTGTTTTTT. Its translation is CAITAGRPTGELFF.

This clone has just a few counts. The chain joins TRBV7-4 to TRBJ1-2, with D perhaps TRBD1 (5 bases). The CDR3 sequence is 14 residues long. V lost 1 base and J 8 bases, leaving 14 bases between the germline ends. Germline V gene sequence: CDR1 SGHVT, CDR2 SQSDAQ. CDR3 nucleotide sequence: TGTGCCAGCAGCTTAGACAGGCCGGCGGTCGGCTACACCTTC. Translation: CASSLDRPAVGYTF.

The chain employs TRBV7-8 and TRBJ2-5; a possible D gene is TRBD1 (5 bases). The CDR3 totals 11 residues. Germline V gene lookup returns CDR1 SGHVS and CDR2 FQNEAQ. Trimming shortened V by 11 bases and J by 4 bases, and 11 bases separated the two germline ends. The CDR3 is CASRGSETQYF. In DNA, the CDR3 is TGTGCCTCTAGGGGCTCAGAGACCCAGTACTTC. Looking up the rest from reference TRBV7-8 and TRBJ2-5 gives the full variable domain: GAGVSQSPRYKVAKRGQDVALRCDPISGHVSLFWYQQALGQGPEFLTYFQNEAQLDKSGLPSDRFFAERPEGSVSTLKIQRTQQEDSAVYLCASRGSETQYFGPGTRLLVL.

The chain joins TRBV25-1 to TRBJ2-7; 7 nucleotides match TRBD1. The CDR3 has 14 residues. Germline trimming cut 7 bases from V and 3 bases from J; bases unmatched to any gene: 9. Germline V lookup: CDR1 MGHDK, CDR2 SYGVNS. The CDR3 DNA sequence: TGTGCCAGCAAGTCCGGGACAGCAGTCTACGAGCAGTACTTC. As protein: CASKSGTAVYEQYF.

The chain links TRBV18 to TRBJ2-7, with 8 bases that match TRBD2. Trimming took 2 bases from V and 2 from J; bases not matched to a gene: 5. This CDR3 is 15 amino acids long. Germline CDR1 KGHSH, CDR2 LQKENI. In nucleotides, the CDR3 is TGTGCCAGCTCACCATTCGGGGGGGCCCCCTACGAGCAGTACTTC. Its translation: CASSPFGGAPYEQYF.

This clone occurred a few times. Sequence at one end of the junction differs from germline and may be a read error. The chain combines TRBV7-7 with TRBJ2-5; 14 bases match TRBD2. The V gene's germline CDR1 is SSHAT and CDR2 FNYEAQ (reference sequence). This CDR3 contains 18 residues. CDR3 sequence reads: CASSGRTSGGSYQETQYF. In DNA, the CDR3 is TGTGCTAGCAGCGGACGGACTAGCGGGGGGTCTTACCAAGAGACCCAGTACTTC.

The chain is built from TRBV2 and TRBJ1-3, with TRBD1 as a possible D gene (6 bases). Germline CDR1 is SNHLY and CDR2 is FYNNEI. V was pared by 2 bases and J by 4 bases, with 15 bases between. The CDR3 has 16 residues. CDR3: CASSENRVSSGNTIYF. CDR3 coding DNA: TGTGCCAGCAGTGAAAACAGGGTATCGTCCGGAAACACCATATATTTT.

CDR3 DNA: TGTGCCAGCAGCTTGGCCACGGGGGTCGAGCAGTACTTC. This encodes CASSLATGVEQYF. This chain connects TRBV5-6 to TRBJ2-7; a possible D gene is TRBD2 (6 bases). The CDR3 runs to 13 residues. Germline V gene lookup returns CDR1 SGHDT and CDR2 YYEEEE. The V and J ends lost 0 bases and 6 bases respectively, with 10 bases between them.